This T cell receptor (beta chain) is drawn from a study of blood T cell repertoires in COVID-19. The germline V gene encodes CDR1 MNHEY and CDR2 SVGEGT. V lost 4 bases, J lost 4 bases, and 17 bases lay in between. The CDR3 is 15 amino acids. Produced via immunoSEQ multiplex PCR; TCRdb's table is partial and in-frame only. The sample shows about 670,000 clones, 85% to 90% of them seen only once. J is TRBJ2-7 and V is TRBV6-2 or TRBV6-3; D is uncertain. Sequences were obtained from peripheral blood. The TCR was taken from a woman younger than 35 with acute or convalescent COVID-19. The CDR3, as DNA: TGTGCCAGCAGTTCGCGGCCCCGAATTCAGTACGAGCAGTACTTC. Amino acids: CASSSRPRIQYEQYF.